Following are 3 T cell receptor beta chains from one sample sequenced in a study of T cell responses to AZD1222 COVID-19 vaccine. Profiled with immunoSEQ multiplex PCR; TCRdb holds only in-frame clones, not every one. The sample lists 150,000 to 190,000 clones, approximately 86% occurring once. Specimen: peripheral blood, collected after recovery from COVID-19. These receptors originate from an adult who had recovered from COVID-19.

The gene calls are TRBV5-1 and TRBJ1-4; 10 nucleotides line up with TRBD1. From germline, CDR1 is SGHRS and CDR2 YFSETQ. The length of the CDR3 is 15 residues. V gave up 4 bases and J gave up 8 bases; unmatched junction bases: 8. The CDR3 loop reads CASSPSGTGVEKLFF. As DNA, the CDR3 is TGCGCCAGCAGCCCCTCCGGGACAGGGGTAGAAAAACTGTTTTTT.

V usage is TRBV7-9 and J usage is TRBJ2-1, with D possibly matching TRBD1 (5 bases). CDR3 length: 16 residues. CDR1 is SEHNR, CDR2 FQNEAQ, per germline (reference sequence). The ends were cut back, 1 base at V and 5 bases at J, with 15 bases in the middle. CDR3 DNA: TGTGCCAGCAGCTTAGAAAGGGGCTCCCGAGACAATGAGCAGTTCTTC. It yields the protein CASSLERGSRDNEQFF.

This sequence joins TRBV5-1 and TRBJ2-5, with TRBD2 as a possible D gene (6 bases). Trimming shortened V by 0 bases and J by 5 bases, and 8 bases separated the two germline ends. Germline CDR1 and CDR2: SGHRS and YFSETQ. This CDR3 has 13 amino acids. The CDR3 nucleotides read TGCGCCAGCAGCTTGGACGGAGGGGAGACCCAGTACTTC. This codes for CASSLDGGETQYF.